Below are 8 T cell receptor beta chains sequenced from a single sample in a study of early T cells in non-severe SARS-CoV-2 infection. MiXCR, applied by TCRdb to the 5' RACE reads, yields one record per CDR3 protein. The sample has fewer than 80,000 distinct CDR3 sequences, 8.5% to 10% seen once; the top ten hold 5.9%. Sequences were obtained from whole blood. These receptor sequences come from an adult who was a healthcare worker with PCR-confirmed SARS-CoV-2 infection or an uninfected control (not recorded which).

This clonotype came up a few times. The chain employs TRBV6-4 and TRBJ1-5; 9 nucleotides align to TRBD1. V was pared by 5 bases and J by 2 bases, with 1 base of the junction left unmatched. Germline V gene lookup returns CDR1 MRHNA and CDR2 SNTAGT. This CDR3 region has 14 residues. This chain's CDR3 is CASSRDRGNQPQHF. The CDR3 DNA reads TGTGCCAGCAGTCGGGACAGGGGCAATCAGCCCCAGCATTTT.

The sample holds many counts of this clonotype. This rearrangement joins TRBV7-2 to TRBJ2-2; D uncertain. Trimming cost V 4 bases and J 7 bases, with 13 bases left between them. This CDR3 contains 14 residues. Germline loops: CDR1 SGHTA, CDR2 FQGNSA. Here the CDR3 DNA reads TGTGCCAGCAGCTCCCCCATAGGAGTCGGGGAGCTGTTTTTT. Protein sequence: CASSSPIGVGELFF.

This clonotype was seen repeatedly, ten times or more. The genes are TRBV7-8 and TRBJ2-3; 13 nucleotides line up with TRBD2. The CDR3 length is 14 residues. Germline values: CDR1 SGHVS, CDR2 FQNEAQ. V dropped 1 base and J dropped 11; count of bases not matched to a gene: 3. CDR3 sequence (DNA): TGTGCCAGCAGCTTAGGGACTAGCGGGAGCGTGCAGTATTTT. Encoded protein: CASSLGTSGSVQYF.

CDR3 sequence (DNA): TGTGCCAGCAGTGAATTCGTGGCCACCTCTAACTATGGCTACACCTTC. Translation gives CASSEFVATSNYGYTF. V and J are TRBV25-1 and TRBJ1-2; D is undetermined. Trimming stripped 1 base from V and 0 bases from J, with 12 bases between. From germline, CDR1 is MGHDK and CDR2 SYGVNS. The CDR3 is 16 amino acids.

This clonotype was recorded many times. The chain employs TRBV7-2 and TRBJ2-7; D unresolved. With 5 bases removed from V and 3 bases from J, the gap between germline ends came to 14 bases. There are 14 residues in the CDR3. Germline V gene lookup returns CDR1 SGHTA and CDR2 FQGNSA. The CDR3 coding sequence is TGTGCCAGCAGCCCCCGGACCAACTTCTACGAGCAGTACTTC. Translated, it gives CASSPRTNFYEQYF. Combining the CDR3 with reference TRBV7-2 and TRBJ2-7 gives the whole variable domain GAGVSQSPSNKVTEKGKDVELRCDPISGHTALYWYRQSLGQGLEFLIYFQGNSAPDKSGLPSDRFSAERTGGSVSTLTIQRTQQEDSAVYLCASSPRTNFYEQYFGPGTRLTVT.

The V gene is TRBV3-1, the J gene TRBJ2-2; D gene uncertain. Trimming shortened V by 3 bases and J by 4 bases, and 3 bases separated the two germline ends. The CDR3 extends over 12 amino acids. Per the germline V gene, CDR1 is LGHDT and CDR2 is YNNKEL (reference sequence). CDR3 coding DNA: TGTGCCAGCAGCCATTCCACCGGGGAGCTGTTTTTT. Encoded protein: CASSHSTGELFF.

The chain is built from TRBV7-3 and TRBJ1-1; 7 bases match TRBD1. Losses at the gene ends were 2 bases for V and 5 bases for J; bases not matched to a gene: 5. There are 14 residues in the CDR3. The germline CDR1 and CDR2 sequences are SGHTA and FQGTGA. In DNA, the CDR3 is TGTGCCAGCAGCTTACAGGGGGAAAGGACTGAAGCTTTCTTT. Its translation: CASSLQGERTEAFF.

CDR3 in amino acids: CASSIDGWRDEQFF. DNA of the CDR3: TGTGCCAGCAGCATTGACGGATGGAGAGATGAGCAGTTCTTC. The chain combines TRBV7-9 with TRBJ2-1; D not certain. This CDR3 has 14 amino acids. The germline V gene encodes CDR1 SEHNR and CDR2 FQNEAQ (reference sequence). The ends were cut back, 5 bases at V and 8 bases at J, with 16 bases in the middle. The variable domain in full, completed from reference TRBV7-9 and TRBJ2-1, reads DTGVSQNPRHKITKRGQNVTFRCDPISEHNRLYWYRQTLGQGPEFLTYFQNEAQLEKSRLLSDRFSAERPKGSFSTLEIQRTEQGDSAMYLCASSIDGWRDEQFFGPGTRLTVL.